This T cell receptor beta chain was observed in a study of shared clonotypes between healthy human individuals. Those who donated were healthy HIV-negative adults, with no recent acute infections or vaccinations reported. Across several immunoSEQ plates, the genomic DNA of each subset was split evenly. Each PCR replicate run on unsorted PBMC took in around 300 ng DNA, around 30,000 T cell genomes. In the source study's methods: Quality scores were absent from the junction-only immunoSEQ sequences, so filtering differed. Some clones are missing from TCRdb's copy, which holds only in-frame ones; the method was immunoSEQ multiplex PCR. The V and J calls and clone size were taken over from that table, and D and trimming were inferred from the DNA. The repertoire includes approximately 500,000 clones, more than 65% of them detected once, and 10% to 15% sits in the top ten. With 0 bases removed from V and 3 bases from J, the gap between germline ends came to 6 bases. The CDR3 has 13 residues. Germline assignment: CDR1 SGHAT and CDR2 FQNNGV.

Sequencing was carried out using PBMCs. J is TRBJ2-7 and V is TRBV11-2, with D possibly being TRBD1 (5 bases). This TCR was recovered from a middle-aged woman in good health. Some clones in this sample may be carry-over from other donors' samples. CDR3 nucleotide sequence: TGTGCCAGCAGCTTAGACAGGGTCTACGAGCAGTACTTC. It specifies CASSLDRVYEQYF.